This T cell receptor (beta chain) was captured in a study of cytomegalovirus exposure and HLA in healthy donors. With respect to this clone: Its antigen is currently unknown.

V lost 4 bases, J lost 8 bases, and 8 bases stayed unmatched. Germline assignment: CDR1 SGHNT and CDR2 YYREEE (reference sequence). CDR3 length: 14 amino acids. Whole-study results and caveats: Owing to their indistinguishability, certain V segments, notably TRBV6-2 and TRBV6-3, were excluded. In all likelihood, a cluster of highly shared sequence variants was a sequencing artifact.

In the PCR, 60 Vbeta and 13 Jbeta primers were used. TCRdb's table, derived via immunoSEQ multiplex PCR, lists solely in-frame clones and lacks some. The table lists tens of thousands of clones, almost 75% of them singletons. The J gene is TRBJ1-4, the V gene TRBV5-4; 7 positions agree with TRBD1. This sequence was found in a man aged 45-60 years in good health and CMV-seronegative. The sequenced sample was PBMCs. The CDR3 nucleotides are TGTGCCAGCAGCGACAGGGAAGGGAGGGAAAAACTGTTTTTT. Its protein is CASSDREGREKLFF. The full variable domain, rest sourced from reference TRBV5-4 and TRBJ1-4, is ETGVTQSPTHLIKTRGQQVTLRCSSQSGHNTVSWYQQALGQGPQFIFQYYREEENGRGNFPPRFSGLQFPNYSSELNVNALELDDSALYLCASSDREGREKLFFGSGTQLSVL.